What follows are 4 T cell receptor beta chains derived from one specimen sequenced in a study of graft-versus-host responses after intestinal transplantation. Here immunoSEQ multiplex PCR was the method, and the copy in TCRdb shows in-frame clones only, minus some. The table lists some 10,000 clones, 30% to 40% of them singletons. The input for sequencing was alloreactive CD4+ T cells from a mixed lymphocyte reaction culture, taken before transplantation. Subset denoted: CFSE-low proliferating T cells sorted from approximately 6-day pre-transplant mixed lymphocyte reaction (GvH or HvG direction). Every receptor here comes from a human patient who was an organ donor for intestinal transplantation.

To note about this clone: One base away lies a much larger clone, so this may be a sequencing read error. The same CDR3 arises from other DNA sequences in this sample as well. This chain connects TRBV30 to TRBJ1-3; D unclear. Germline assignment: CDR1 GTSNPN and CDR2 SVGIG (reference sequence). The CDR3 is 16 residues long. The CDR3 sequence: CAWSGNLWVAGNTIYF. The CDR3 nucleotides are TGTGCCTGGAGTGGCAACTTGTGGGTGGCTGGAAACACCATATACTTT.

The genes are TRBV7-9 and TRBJ2-3; D is uncertain. Trimming left V 0 bases short and J 3 bases short, with 10 bases between. CDR1 and CDR2 from the germline V gene are SEHNR and FQNEAQ (reference sequence). This CDR3 spans 15 amino acids. The CDR3 DNA sequence: TGTGCCAGCAGCTTAGCGATAACTGATACAGATACGCAGTATTTT. As protein: CASSLAITDTDTQYF.

This rearrangement joins TRBV15 to TRBJ1-1, with D unclear. The CDR3 has 13 residues. CDR1 and CDR2 from the germline V gene are LNHNV and YYDKDF (reference sequence). V lost 3 bases, J lost 5 bases, and 10 bases lay in between. CDR3 in DNA: TGTGCCACCAGCAGCGAAACTTGGACTGAAGCTTTCTTT. This encodes CATSSETWTEAFF.

This chain links TRBV6-6 with TRBJ2-5, with 10 positions matching TRBD2. The length of the CDR3 is 15 residues. Germline CDR1 MNHNY, CDR2 SVGAGI (reference sequence). V trimming: 4 bases; J trimming: 4 bases; junction bases outside the gene matches: 6. CDR3 region: CASSSLAGDLETQYF. The CDR3 DNA is TGTGCCAGCAGTTCCCTAGCGGGGGACTTAGAGACCCAGTACTTC.